A selection of T cell receptor beta chains follows, all from one sample in a study of neurological immune-mediated disorders. Via MiXCR, TCRdb re-called the 5' RACE reads, giving one row per CDR3 protein. The table shows fewer than 85,000 distinct CDR3 sequences, with 4.5% to 6% occurring only once. The sequencing sample was made of PBMCs. Receptor source: an older woman with multiple sclerosis. CDR3s include the opening cysteine and the closing phenylalanine or tryptophan. A D gene is named only where the DNA matches it firmly. Some rows have no size entry. The others give once, few or many, or a class for an expanded clone.

v_call,clone_size,cdr3_length,d_call,j_call,cdr3_nt,cdr3_aa
TRBV5-1,many,15,NA,TRBJ1-1,TGCGCCAGCAGTTTACAGGGACAATTGAACACTGAAGCTTTCTTT,CASSLQGQLNTEAFF
TRBV6-2/TRBV6-3,few,15,TRBD1,TRBJ1-1,TGTGCCAGCAGTCCCCCGGACAGGGCGGGCACTGAAGCTTTCTTT,CASSPPDRAGTEAFF
TRBV7-9,many,12,NA,TRBJ2-4,TGTGCCAGCAGCGGGGACGAAAACATTCAGTACTTC,CASSGDENIQYF
TRBV5-1,many,13,NA,TRBJ1-1,TGCGCCAGCAGCTTGGACAGGAACACTGAAGCTTTCTTT,CASSLDRNTEAFF
TRBV20-1,many,14,TRBD1,TRBJ2-7,TGCAGTGCTACCGGGACAGGGAATGCTGGCGAGCAGTACTTC,CSATGTGNAGEQYF
TRBV20-1,NA,13,TRBD1,TRBJ1-1,TGCAGTGCTAGAGTTCCGGGACAGGGGAAAGCTTTCTTT,CSARVPGQGKAFF
TRBV5-1,few,17,TRBD2,TRBJ2-1,TGCGCCAGCAGCCCAAGCGGACTAGCGGGAGATCGGAATGAGCAGTTCTTC,CASSPSGLAGDRNEQFF
TRBV20-1,few,14,NA,TRBJ2-7,TGCAGTGCTAGAGGGCCAGGGCTCTCCTACGAGCAGTACTTC,CSARGPGLSYEQYF
TRBV18,few,14,NA,TRBJ2-5,TGTGCCAGCTCATTCGGGGTACCTCAAGAGACCCAGTACTTC,CASSFGVPQETQYF
TRBV29-1,many,12,TRBD1,TRBJ1-1,TGCAGCGTTGAGGACAGGGACACTGAAGCTTTCTTT,CSVEDRDTEAFF
TRBV12-3/TRBV12-4,many,16,TRBD1,TRBJ2-3,TGTGCCAGCAGTTTAAGCCAAAACAGGGGCGCAGATACGCAGTATTTT,CASSLSQNRGADTQYF
TRBV7-9,NA,14,TRBD1,TRBJ2-1,TGTGCCAGCAGCTTCGGGACAGCCCAAAGGTGGAAGTTCTTC,CASSFGTAQRWKFF
TRBV7-9,many,15,TRBD2,TRBJ2-7,TGTGCCAGCAGGAATAGGACTAGCGACCCCTACGAGCAGTACTTC,CASRNRTSDPYEQYF
TRBV11-3,many,14,TRBD1,TRBJ1-6,TGTGCCAGCAGTTATGGACAGGGAGATTCACCCCTCCACTTT,CASSYGQGDSPLHF
TRBV7-3,many,13,NA,TRBJ1-1,TGTGCCAGCAGCTCCGCACTGAACACTGAAGCTTTCTTT,CASSSALNTEAFF
TRBV21-1,many,11,NA,TRBJ1-2,TGTGCCAGCAGCGCTAGGGTTGGCTACACCTTC,CASSARVGYTF
TRBV6-2/TRBV6-3,many,21,TRBD2,TRBJ2-3,TGTGCCAGCACCCATATAGGATATCCGGGACTAGCGGGAGAAGACACAGATACGCAGTATTTT,CASTHIGYPGLAGEDTDTQYF
TRBV5-1,many,15,TRBD1,TRBJ2-2,TGCGCCAGCAGCCCGCAGGGGGCGCCCACCGGGGAGCTGTTTTTT,CASSPQGAPTGELFF
TRBV5-6,NA,19,TRBD2,TRBJ2-3,TGTGCCAGCAGCTTGTTGGGACTAGCGGGAGATGGGGCCACAGATACGCAGTATTTT,CASSLLGLAGDGATDTQYF
TRBV12-3/TRBV12-4,many,15,TRBD1,TRBJ1-4,TGTGCCAGCAGTTTACTCAGGGGGCGAGGTGAAAAACTGTTTTTT,CASSLLRGRGEKLFF
TRBV11-1,many,15,NA,TRBJ2-7,TGTGCCAGCAGCCGAGATGAAGTGGGAAAGGCCGAGCAGTACTTC,CASSRDEVGKAEQYF
TRBV12-3/TRBV12-4,many,14,NA,TRBJ2-7,TGTGCCAGCAGCCCTCGGGGCGGGAAGCACGAGCAGTACTTC,CASSPRGGKHEQYF
TRBV7-7,few,16,NA,TRBJ2-2,TGTGCCAGCAGCTTAGACCCGGGCACGAACACCGGGGAGCTGTTTTTT,CASSLDPGTNTGELFF
TRBV18,few,13,TRBD2,TRBJ2-1,TGTGCCAGCTCACCCTCCGGGGGGAATGAGCAGTTCTTC,CASSPSGGNEQFF
TRBV6-5,many,14,NA,TRBJ1-6,TGTGCCACCTCGGCAGGGGCTCGTAATTCACCCCTCCACTTT,CATSAGARNSPLHF
TRBV12-3/TRBV12-4,many,15,NA,TRBJ2-6,TGTGCCAGCAGTTCTGCCGGGTCTGGGGCCAACGTCCTGACTTTC,CASSSAGSGANVLTF
TRBV20-1,many,15,NA,TRBJ2-3,TGCAGTGCTTTGAATCCGGGACACCCCACAGATACGCAGTATTTT,CSALNPGHPTDTQYF
TRBV3-1,many,14,TRBD2,TRBJ2-1,TGTGCCAGCAGCCAAGTGGGGGGGAGAAATGAGCAGTTCTTC,CASSQVGGRNEQFF
TRBV27,many,14,NA,TRBJ1-1,TGTGCCAGCAGTTTATCGGGGGCTCAGGCAAAAGCTTTCTTT,CASSLSGAQAKAFF
TRBV7-2,many,16,NA,TRBJ2-1,TGTGCCAGCAGCTTAGTCGGGGCTAGTAGGGGAAATGAGCAGTTCTTC,CASSLVGASRGNEQFF
TRBV20-1,few,14,NA,TRBJ1-2,TGCAGTGCTAGCCGACCTTTAGGATTCTATGGCTACACCTTC,CSASRPLGFYGYTF
TRBV11-2,many,12,NA,TRBJ2-4,TGTGCCAGCAGCTTAGGGACCCACCGTCTGTACTTC,CASSLGTHRLYF
TRBV6-6,many,13,NA,TRBJ1-2,TGTGCCAGCAACCCGACAGAGAACTATGGCTACACCTTC,CASNPTENYGYTF